Sequencing of this TCR beta chain was carried out in a study of PD-L1 blockade in urothelial cancer. As for the study in general: Blood underwent analysis 3 weeks (second dose) and 6 weeks after treatment began.

This CDR3 contains 15 residues. In germline, CDR1 is SGDLS, CDR2 YYNGEE. V lost 2 bases and J lost 2; bases outside the gene matches: 4. This sample's time point: pretreatment peripheral blood. The assay was immunoSEQ multiplex PCR, and TCRdb's table has in-frame clones only and misses some. This sample has about 79,000 clones; 85% occur once, and the top ten carry about 6.7%. This TCR derives from a man between 35 and 55 years old with urothelial cancer. The sequencing used PBMCs, collected around atezolizumab (anti-PD-L1) treatment. This chain links TRBV9 with TRBJ1-2, with TRBD1 matching 9 bases. The CDR3 loop reads CASSVGTGNNYGYTF. The CDR3 DNA reads as TGTGCCAGCAGCGTGGGGACAGGGAACAACTATGGCTACACCTTC.